This T cell receptor beta chain derives from a study of lymphopenia after photon versus proton radiotherapy. Study-level points and caveats: Relative stability marked proton patients; photon patients lost diversity and naive cells. After the lymphocyte nadir, photon-treated repertoires showed oligoclonal expansion, especially of CD8+ Temra cells.

This clone showed up just once. Its target is not known. The V gene's germline CDR1 is ENHRY and CDR2 SYGVKD. V gave up 5 bases and J gave up 5 bases; unmatched junction bases: 2. CDR3 length equals 13 residues. Assay used: immunoSEQ multiplex PCR; TCRdb lists only in-frame clones, some missing. Of 25,000 to 35,000 clones detected, around 90% appear once; the ten largest clones hold around 6.5%. This chain connects TRBV10-3 to TRBJ2-1, with 8 bases aligning to TRBD2. The TCR originated in a woman aged 50 to 60 with pancreatic cancer. This specimen consisted of peripheral blood, obtained from a patient treated with photon-based radiotherapy. The CDR3 nucleotides are TGTGCCATCAGTCCGGGAGGGGACAATGAGCAGTTCTTC. Translated, it gives CAISPGGDNEQFF.